The clone carrying this T cell receptor (beta chain) has just a few counts. V gave up 3 bases and J gave up 2 bases, with 20 bases separating them. The germline V gene has CDR1 KGHSY and CDR2 FQNENV. CDR3 size: 17 residues. Amplification yielded TCR beta CDR3 regions, with RNA transcripts as the source. The study used the HTBI primer set for a first-round RT-PCR of the TCR CDR3. TCRdb independently ran MiXCR on the multiplex PCR reads; one entry per CDR3 protein. The top ten hold approximately 6.4% of the sample, which has about 600,000 distinct CDR3 sequences, 14% seen once. This record comes from a study of T cells in Graves' hyperthyroidism and ophthalmopathy.

The material sequenced was blood. The gene calls are TRBV16 and TRBJ2-7; a weak D match, TRBD1 (6 bases). The clonotype originates from a woman under 30 with Graves' ophthalmopathy. The CDR3 sequence: CASSQTFLRDNAYEQYF. For the CDR3, the DNA is TGTGCCAGCAGCCAGACGTTCCTCCGGGACAATGCCTACGAGCAGTACTTC.